This T cell receptor (beta chain) was sequenced in a study of response to subunit inactivated influenza vaccine. TCRdb itself ran the RT-PCR reads through MiXCR, one entry per CDR3 protein. The data contain 450,000 to 600,000 distinct CDR3 sequences, under 8.5% of them singletons. This clonotype was counted ten times or more. This TCR came from a man in his fifties or sixties who received an inactivated influenza vaccine. The specimen comprised PBMCs from blood, sampled less than 30 months after vaccination.

CDR3 loop: CSARDNSRTSGEQYF. The CDR3 coding sequence is TGCAGTGCTAGAGATAACTCCAGGACTAGCGGGGAGCAGTACTTC. This chain connects TRBV20-1 to TRBJ2-7, with TRBD2 matching 11 bases. Trimming removed 0 bases from V and 7 bases from J; junction bases left unmatched: 8. From germline, CDR1 is DFQATT and CDR2 SNEGSKA (reference sequence). The CDR3 spans 15 residues.